Listed below are T cell receptor beta chains from one sample, sequenced in a study of blood T cell repertoires in COVID-19. The assay was immunoSEQ multiplex PCR, and TCRdb's table has in-frame clones only and misses some. The sample comprises roughly 60,000 clones, approximately 90% of which are singletons, and about 3.9% rests with the top ten. Sequencing was done on a sample of peripheral blood. The receptors originated from a human donor in a cohort sampled during active COVID-19. Each CDR3 is given with its conserved first and last residue. The order of the fields is clone size, D gene, J gene, V gene, CDR3 DNA, CDR3 protein. D genes are given only for firm matches. Not every row has a clone size; where given, it reads once, few, many or a size class.

NA	TRBD2	TRBJ2-1	TRBV28	TGTGCCAGCAGGGCGGGACTAGCGGTTTACAATGAGCAGTTCTTC	CASRAGLAVYNEQFF
NA	NA	TRBJ2-3	TRBV21-1	TGTGCCAAACGGGAAGGGGGAAGCACAGATACGCAGTATTTT	CAKREGGSTDTQYF
NA	TRBD1	TRBJ2-1	TRBV5-1	TGCGCCAGCAGCTCACAGGGGCCCAATGAGCAGTTCTTC	CASSSQGPNEQFF
NA	TRBD1	TRBJ1-1	TRBV15	TGTGCCACCAGCAGAACAGGGGCCCCGAACACTGAAGCTTTCTTT	CATSRTGAPNTEAFF
NA	NA	TRBJ2-2	TRBV4-3	TGCGCCAGCAGCCAAGATCGACTCACCGGGGAGCTGTTTTTT	CASSQDRLTGELFF
NA	TRBD1	TRBJ1-1	TRBV11-2	TGTGCCAGCAGCTCCTCCGGGACAGCGAACACTGAAGCTTTCTTT	CASSSSGTANTEAFF
NA	NA	TRBJ2-5	TRBV11-1	TGTGCCAGCGCAACTAGGGGGCGGGGAGAGACCCAGTACTTC	CASATRGRGETQYF
NA	NA	TRBJ2-6	TRBV9	TGTGCCAGCAGCGTATTCCTCTCTGGGGCCAACGTCCTGACTTTC	CASSVFLSGANVLTF
NA	TRBD1	TRBJ2-7	TRBV6-5	TGTGCCAGCAGCAGACAGGGGGTTACCTACGAGCAGTACTTC	CASSRQGVTYEQYF
once	NA	TRBJ2-1	TRBV12-2	TGTGCAAGTCGCTTAGTTCTAGCGGGTACGGGGAATGAGCAGTTCTTC	CASRLVLAGTGNEQFF
NA	NA	TRBJ2-1	TRBV6-6	TGTGCCAGCGGGGGGGCAACCTACAATGAGCAGTTCTTC	CASGGATYNEQFF
NA	TRBD1	TRBJ2-1	TRBV9	TGTGCCAGCAGCGTAGATCTCAGGGGGAATGAGCAGTTCTTC	CASSVDLRGNEQFF
NA	NA	TRBJ2-5	TRBV9	TGTGCCAGCAGCTTGGGAGGTGGTAGCGAGTACCAAGAGACCCAGTACTTC	CASSLGGGSEYQETQYF
NA	NA	TRBJ2-2	TRBV6-5	TGTGCCAGCAGTCCCGGGACAACGAACACCGGGGAGCTGTTTTTT	CASSPGTTNTGELFF
NA	NA	TRBJ1-1	TRBV6-2/TRBV6-3	TGTGCCAGCAGTTACACCCGGGAAAGCGATCCTTTCTTT	CASSYTRESDPFF
few	TRBD1	TRBJ1-2	TRBV4-2	TGTGCTAGCATGGGACAGGGGGCAAACTATGGCTACACCTTC	CASMGQGANYGYTF
once	NA	TRBJ2-5	TRBV28	TGTGCCAGCAGTTTAAAGGGGCGCGAGACCCAGTACTTC	CASSLKGRETQYF
NA	TRBD1	TRBJ2-4	TRBV15	TGTGCCACCAGCGACAGGGATGAGGACATTCAGTACTTC	CATSDRDEDIQYF
NA	TRBD1	TRBJ2-7	TRBV13	TGTGCCAGCAGCTCAAGCGCGACAGGGGTATACGAGCAGTACTTC	CASSSSATGVYEQYF
NA	NA	TRBJ1-2	TRBV13	TGTGCCAGCAGCCCCATGGGGGCCGCGGTCGCCTGGGGCTACACCTTC	CASSPMGAAVAWGYTF
NA	NA	TRBJ2-1	TRBV7-9	TGTGCCAGCAGCTTTGGAGGGTACCTCTACAATGAGCAGTTCTTC	CASSFGGYLYNEQFF
NA	NA	TRBJ1-1	TRBV6-5	TGTGCCAGCATTCCACTCCGAGGGCAGAACACTGAAGCTTTCTTT	CASIPLRGQNTEAFF
NA	NA	TRBJ2-3	TRBV12-3/TRBV12-4	TGTGCCAGCAACGCAGGAGGAGATACGCAGTATTTT	CASNAGGDTQYF
NA	TRBD2	TRBJ2-7	TRBV11-2	TGTGCCAGCAGCTCACCAAGCGGGAGCGCGTACGAGCAGTACTTC	CASSSPSGSAYEQYF
few	NA	TRBJ2-1	TRBV20-1	TGCAGTGCTAGTGTTAGCCCTTTCTCCTACAATGAGCAGTTCTTC	CSASVSPFSYNEQFF
NA	NA	TRBJ2-6	TRBV5-1	TGCGCCAGCAGCATTAACTCTGGGGCCAACGTCCTGACTTTC	CASSINSGANVLTF
NA	TRBD1	TRBJ2-7	TRBV7-2	TGTGCCAGCAGCTTAGGAACAGGGGGCTTTAGTTCCTACGAGCAGTACTTC	CASSLGTGGFSSYEQYF
NA	TRBD2	TRBJ2-7	TRBV9	TGTGCCAGCAGCGTAGGTCTAGCGGGAGCCTACGAGCAGTACTTC	CASSVGLAGAYEQYF
NA	NA	TRBJ2-1	TRBV5-8	TGTGCCAGCAGCTTGCTTTATTACTCCTACAATGAGCAGTTCTTC	CASSLLYYSYNEQFF
NA	NA	TRBJ2-1	TRBV15	TGTGCCACCAGCCGGGGGGCCGATGAGCAGTTCTTC	CATSRGADEQFF
NA	TRBD1	TRBJ1-2	TRBV19	TGTGCCAGTAGTATCGGGACAGGGTTTGGCTACACCTTC	CASSIGTGFGYTF
NA	NA	TRBJ1-1	TRBV7-8	TGTGCCAGCAGATTCGGACAGCTAAACACTGAAGCTTTCTTT	CASRFGQLNTEAFF